A selection of T cell receptor beta chains follows, all from one sample in a study of cytomegalovirus exposure and HLA in healthy donors. The protocol was immunoSEQ multiplex PCR, while the TCRdb copy is restricted to in-frame clones and leaves out a portion. The table has about 150,000 clones, 65% to 85% seen once; the top ten hold around 6%. Material for sequencing was PBMCs. These receptors all stem from a woman aged 40 to 50 in good health and CMV-seropositive. The CDR3 runs from the conserved cysteine through the conserved F or W. A D gene is named only where the DNA matches it firmly. Clone size is not always given. Where it is, it says once, few, many or a class for expanded clones.

d_call,v_call,cdr3_length,clone_size,j_call,cdr3_aa,cdr3_nt
TRBD1,TRBV5-1,18,.,TRBJ1-2,CASSLRSGQATTNYGYTF,TGCGCCAGCAGCTTGAGGTCGGGACAGGCGACGACAAACTATGGCTACACCTTC
TRBD1,TRBV6-5,15,.,TRBJ1-2,CASSLSQGGAYGYTF,TGTGCCAGCAGTCTCTCACAGGGGGGGGCCTATGGCTACACCTTC
TRBD2,TRBV4-2,18,many,TRBJ2-1,CASSLYRGSGSDYNEQFF,TGTGCCAGCAGCCTCTACCGGGGTAGCGGGAGTGACTACAATGAGCAGTTCTTC
.,TRBV6-5,15,.,TRBJ1-3,CASSYSREAGNTIYF,TGTGCCAGCAGTTACTCCCGGGAAGCTGGAAACACCATATATTTT
.,TRBV19,16,few,TRBJ2-1,CASSISGRLTYNEQFF,TGTGCCAGTAGTATATCAGGGAGGCTAACCTACAATGAGCAGTTCTTC
.,TRBV7-6,15,few,TRBJ2-5,CASSLEGLGRGTQYF,TGTGCCAGCAGCTTAGAAGGGTTGGGAAGGGGGACCCAGTACTTC
.,TRBV15,16,once,TRBJ2-2,CATSTIGGRNTGELFF,TGTGCCACCAGCACCATCGGAGGTCGGAACACCGGGGAGCTGTTTTTT
.,TRBV9,15,.,TRBJ2-1,CASSPGGARDYEQFF,TGTGCCAGCAGCCCAGGAGGGGCCCGGGACTATGAGCAGTTCTTC
.,TRBV5-4,15,.,TRBJ2-7,CASSGGGSSLYEQYF,TGTGCCAGCAGCGGGGGCGGGAGCTCTCTTTACGAGCAGTACTTC
.,TRBV7-3,14,.,TRBJ2-1,CASSFRGSYNEQFF,TGTGCCAGCAGCTTTAGGGGCTCCTACAATGAGCAGTTCTTC
TRBD1,TRBV10-1,16,.,TRBJ2-1,CASSERDREGSDEQFF,TGCGCCAGCAGTGAGAGGGACAGGGAGGGAAGCGATGAGCAGTTCTTC
TRBD2,TRBV28,14,.,TRBJ2-5,CAIETSGSSETQYF,TGTGCCATTGAGACTAGCGGGAGTTCGGAGACCCAGTACTTC
.,TRBV2,11,.,TRBJ1-4,CASRSMTGLFF,TGTGCCAGTAGATCCATGACGGGACTGTTTTTT
TRBD2,TRBV7-8,15,.,TRBJ2-1,CASSPTSGRRVEQFF,TGTGCCAGCAGCCCGACTAGCGGGAGGAGGGTTGAGCAGTTCTTC
TRBD2,TRBV5-5,15,.,TRBJ2-3,CASSLRSGGTDTQYF,TGTGCCAGCAGCTTGAGGAGCGGGGGCACAGATACGCAGTATTTT
TRBD1,TRBV7-9,13,once,TRBJ1-2,CATQPDRDRGYTF,TGTGCCACACAACCCGACAGGGATCGGGGCTACACCTTC
.,TRBV5-1,14,.,TRBJ1-1,CASSLSLPGSQAFF,TGCGCCAGCAGCTTGTCCCTTCCGGGGTCCCAAGCTTTCTTT
TRBD1,TRBV28,16,.,TRBJ1-5,CASMLGGQNTHRPQHF,TGTGCCAGCATGCTTGGGGGACAGAACACCCATCGGCCCCAGCATTTT
.,TRBV6-5,14,.,TRBJ1-4,CASSTGTRNEKLFF,TGTGCCAGCAGTACGGGGACACGTAATGAAAAACTGTTTTTT
TRBD2,TRBV27,16,.,TRBJ2-7,CASSKSLAGGLYEQYF,TGTGCCAGCAGTAAATCACTAGCGGGAGGGCTATACGAGCAGTACTTC
TRBD1,TRBV5-1,13,.,TRBJ2-7,CASSPGTVNEQYF,TGCGCCAGCAGCCCCGGGACAGTAAACGAGCAGTACTTC
TRBD2,TRBV30,18,.,TRBJ2-7,CAWSARLAGVPGAYEQYF,TGTGCCTGGAGCGCCAGACTAGCGGGTGTCCCCGGGGCCTACGAGCAGTACTTC
TRBD2,TRBV7-3,15,.,TRBJ2-7,CASSPTSGRSYEQYF,TGTGCCAGCAGCCCCACTAGCGGGAGATCCTACGAGCAGTACTTC
TRBD2,TRBV7-9,18,.,TRBJ2-3,CASETPGLAGEGTDTQYF,TGTGCCAGTGAAACACCGGGACTAGCGGGAGAAGGCACAGATACGCAGTATTTT
TRBD2,TRBV7-8,16,.,TRBJ2-7,CASSLRGSGVPYEQYF,TGTGCCAGCAGTCTAAGGGGCAGCGGGGTACCCTACGAGCAGTACTTC
TRBD2,TRBV5-1,15,few,TRBJ2-3,CASSEGAGLTDTQYF,TGCGCCAGCAGCGAGGGAGCGGGACTCACAGATACGCAGTATTTT
TRBD1,TRBV5-1,14,.,TRBJ1-2,CASSSGTGDYGYTF,TGCGCCAGCAGCTCCGGGACAGGGGACTATGGCTACACCTTC
.,TRBV6-1,14,few,TRBJ1-2,CASSRTGGGNGYTF,TGTGCCAGCAGTCGTACCGGGGGGGGAAATGGCTACACCTTC
TRBD1,TRBV6-1,13,.,TRBJ1-2,CASSVQQGYGYTF,TGTGCCAGCAGTGTGCAACAGGGGTATGGCTACACCTTC
.,TRBV7-3,13,.,TRBJ2-1,CASSSSIYNEQFF,TGTGCCAGCAGCTCCAGTATCTACAATGAGCAGTTCTTC
.,TRBV9,15,once,TRBJ1-2,CASSVDPDPRYGYTF,TGTGCCAGCAGCGTAGATCCCGACCCGCGGTATGGCTACACCTTC
.,TRBV28,15,.,TRBJ2-1,CASTQVGGSYNEQFF,TGTGCCAGCACCCAGGTCGGGGGCTCCTACAATGAGCAGTTCTTC
.,TRBV28,14,.,TRBJ1-5,CVSGGTAFNQPQHF,TGTGTGAGTGGAGGGACTGCCTTTAATCAGCCCCAGCATTTT
.,TRBV23-1,16,once,TRBJ2-3,CASSQWSAGCTDTQYF,TGCGCCAGCAGTCAATGGAGCGCGGGGTGCACAGATACGCAGTATTTT
TRBD1,TRBV28,14,.,TRBJ2-7,CASRARDSLYEQYF,TGTGCCAGCAGGGCCCGGGACAGCCTATACGAGCAGTACTTC
TRBD2,TRBV2,19,.,TRBJ2-6,CASRETGGLAGGGANVLTF,TGTGCCAGCAGGGAAACAGGGGGACTAGCGGGAGGTGGGGCCAACGTCCTGACTTTC
.,TRBV18,14,.,TRBJ1-2,CASSPSEGPYGYTF,TGTGCCAGCTCACCAAGTGAGGGTCCCTATGGCTACACCTTC
.,TRBV5-1,13,.,TRBJ1-1,CASSLDTNTEAFF,TGCGCCAGCAGCTTGGACACGAACACTGAAGCTTTCTTT
.,TRBV7-2,12,.,TRBJ2-3,CASSFSGDTQYF,TGTGCCAGCAGCTTTTCAGGAGATACGCAGTATTTT
.,TRBV14,11,.,TRBJ1-1,CASSPGTEAFF,TGTGCCAGCAGCCCGGGTACTGAAGCTTTCTTT
.,TRBV19,11,once,TRBJ2-1,CASSIVGRQFF,TGTGCCAGTAGTATAGTCGGGAGGCAGTTCTTC